This TCR beta chain comes out of a study of T cell responses to AZD1222 COVID-19 vaccine. Looking at the study overall: Researchers grouped second doses given at about 4 or about 12 weeks into one pool. General observations from the study: Unmutated regions of variants are reportedly targeted by nearly half of spike-specific TCRs.

The CDR3 has 16 amino acids. The germline CDR1 and CDR2 sequences are SGHDT and YYEEEE. V shed 1 base, J shed 0 bases, and the junction held 6 bases outside the gene matches. Repertoires were generated with immunoSEQ multiplex PCR, while TCRdb's copy carries only in-frame clones and drops some. The sample carries about 190,000 clones, around 92% recorded once. In its sample, this clone was seen a few times. The antigen is not known. Specimen: peripheral blood, collected on day 0 of AZD1222 vaccination. This TCR came from an adult in good health. The chain recombines TRBV5-6 with TRBJ1-1; TRBD1 matches 7 bases. CDR3 region: CASSLWGTVMNTEAFF. In nucleotides, the CDR3 is TGTGCCAGCAGCTTGTGGGGGACAGTCATGAACACTGAAGCTTTCTTT.